A single sample is the source of the 20 T cell receptor beta chains below, sequenced in a study of blood T cell repertoires in COVID-19. Clones were sequenced by immunoSEQ multiplex PCR, and TCRdb holds only the in-frame ones, with some missing. The table records 150,000 or so clones, approximately 88% of them present only once. The source material was peripheral blood. All receptors come from a man aged 45-65 years with acute or convalescent COVID-19.

The chain couples TRBV5-1 to TRBJ1-4, with 10 bases lining up with TRBD1. With V trimmed by 8 bases and J by 5 bases, 6 bases remained unmatched. Germline V lookup: CDR1 SGHRS, CDR2 YFSETQ. The CDR3 extends over 14 amino acids. CDR3 in amino acids: CARDPGQGNEKLFF. CDR3 DNA: TGCGCCAGAGACCCGGGACAGGGGAATGAAAAACTGTTTTTT.

The rearrangement joins TRBV28 to TRBJ1-1, with D uncertain. The CDR3 spans 13 residues. Germline CDR1 MDHEN, CDR2 SYDVKM. V gave up 7 bases and J gave up 0 bases, with 9 bases separating them. Here the CDR3 DNA reads TGTGCCAGCATCTTGACTGTGAACACTGAAGCTTTCTTT. This gives the protein CASILTVNTEAFF.

The count of this clone is one. The chain employs TRBV10-3 and TRBJ1-2, with D unresolved. Germline V gene sequence: CDR1 ENHRY, CDR2 SYGVKD. This CDR3 spans 15 amino acids. Trimming removed 0 bases from V and 8 bases from J, with 16 bases in between. The CDR3 protein is CAISESGGLRGGYTF. The CDR3 DNA follows: TGTGCCATCAGTGAGTCGGGCGGGCTGAGAGGGGGCTACACCTTC.

The chain combines TRBV28 with TRBJ2-1; 8 nucleotides line up with TRBD2. This CDR3 is 16 amino acids long. The V and J ends lost 5 bases and 3 bases, in that order; junction bases with no gene match: 9. Germline CDR1 and CDR2: MDHEN and SYDVKM. The CDR3 nucleotides read TGTGCCAGCAGTCCGCAAGCGGGAGTTGGCTACAATGAGCAGTTCTTC. Its translation: CASSPQAGVGYNEQFF.

The chain has TRBV6-1 and TRBJ1-2, with D perhaps matching TRBD1 (5 bases). The CDR3 is 14 residues long. The germline gives CDR1 MNHNS, CDR2 SASEGT. Trimming removed 0 bases at V and 4 bases at J, with 9 bases between. This CDR3 reads CASSEAGGGYGYTF. CDR3 nucleotide sequence: TGTGCCAGCAGTGAAGCGGGGGGGGGCTATGGCTACACCTTC.

The chain has TRBV5-5 and TRBJ1-2; 8 positions match TRBD1. CDR1 and CDR2 from the germline V gene are SGHKS and YYEKEE (reference sequence). V shed 4 bases, J shed 2 bases, and the junction held 1 base outside the gene matches. The CDR3 has 13 residues. The CDR3 spells CASSRTGNYGYTF. As DNA, the CDR3 is TGTGCCAGCAGCCGGACAGGGAACTATGGCTACACCTTC.

The rearrangement uses TRBV6-5 and TRBJ1-2; 10 bases match TRBD1. The V gene's germline CDR1 is MNHEY and CDR2 SVGAGI. V gave up 8 bases and J gave up 2 bases; unmatched junction bases: 8. CDR3 size: 15 residues. CDR3 sequence: CASGTGAATNYGYTF. In nucleotides, the CDR3 is TGTGCCAGCGGGACAGGGGCCGCCACGAACTATGGCTACACCTTC.

The rearrangement uses TRBV5-1 and TRBJ1-2; TRBD1 matches 7 bases. CDR1 and CDR2 from the germline V gene are SGHRS and YFSETQ. V shed 3 bases, J shed 4 bases, and the junction held 3 bases outside the gene matches. CDR3 length equals 13 residues. DNA of the CDR3: TGCGCCAGCAGCTCACAGGGGTCCTATGGCTACACCTTC. Translated: CASSSQGSYGYTF.

The V gene is TRBV6-5, the J gene TRBJ1-2; D remains unclear. The length of the CDR3 is 14 residues. With 8 bases removed from V and 4 bases from J, the gap between germline ends came to 17 bases. CDR1 is MNHEY, CDR2 SVGAGI, per germline. For the CDR3, the DNA is TGTGCCAGCCTTCGGGTCGGAGCCCCCTATGGCTACACCTTC. This sequence encodes CASLRVGAPYGYTF.

The rearrangement joins TRBV20-1 to TRBJ1-6; 9 bases fit TRBD1. The germline gives CDR1 DFQATT, CDR2 SNEGSKA (reference sequence). V shed 3 bases, J shed 7 bases, and the junction held 4 bases outside the gene matches. The CDR3 is 14 residues long. DNA of the CDR3: TGCAGTGCTAGTGGGACAGGGCCCAATTCACCCCTCCACTTT. Protein sequence: CSASGTGPNSPLHF.

The rearrangement uses TRBV9 and TRBJ2-2; D possibly corresponds to TRBD1 (7 bases). Deletions cut 0 bases from V and 6 bases from J, with 12 bases between. This CDR3 is built from 15 residues. Per the germline V gene, CDR1 is SGDLS and CDR2 is YYNGEE. The CDR3 DNA follows: TGTGCCAGCAGCGTAGGTTTCAGGGGGGCCGGGGAGCTGTTTTTT. It codes for CASSVGFRGAGELFF.

J is TRBJ1-4 and V is TRBV7-9; 8 bases match TRBD1. The CDR3 is 16 amino acids. With V trimmed by 5 bases and J by 6 bases, 11 bases remained unmatched. CDR1 and CDR2 from the germline V gene are SEHNR and FQNEAQ (reference sequence). The CDR3 here is CASSHGQSRGHEKLFF. The DNA for the CDR3 is TGTGCCAGCAGCCATGGACAATCCAGGGGGCATGAAAAACTGTTTTTT. Supplemented by reference TRBV7-9 and TRBJ1-4, the full variable domain reads DTGVSQNPRHKITKRGQNVTFRCDPISEHNRLYWYRQTLGQGPEFLTYFQNEAQLEKSRLLSDRFSAERPKGSFSTLEIQRTEQGDSAMYLCASSHGQSRGHEKLFFGSGTQLSVL.

The chain recombines TRBV5-1 with TRBJ2-7, with TRBD1 matching over 9 bases. Looked up from germline, CDR1 is SGHRS and CDR2 is YFSETQ. The V gene end was trimmed by 5 bases and the J gene end by 1 base; junction bases not matched to a gene: 4. CDR3 length: 14 residues. The CDR3 here is CASSTGQGSYEQYF. Written as DNA, the CDR3 is TGCGCCAGCAGTACGGGACAGGGTTCCTACGAGCAGTACTTC.

The count of this clone is one. One end of the junction is discordant with germline, which a read error may explain. V and J are TRBV5-5 and TRBJ2-1, with a weak D call TRBD2 (6 bases). Germline V gene lookup returns CDR1 SGHKS and CDR2 YYEKEE (reference sequence). The CDR3 is 14 residues long. CDR3 nucleotides: TGTGCCACCAGCCCCGGAGGGGACTACAATGAGCAGTTCTTC. Protein sequence: CATSPGGDYNEQFF.

This rearrangement joins TRBV7-2 to TRBJ1-3; D call uncertain. From germline, CDR1 is SGHTA and CDR2 FQGNSA. The CDR3 is 13 amino acids. Trimming took off 9 bases at V and 4 bases at J, with 13 bases between the two ends. CDR3 sequence reads: CARAGVPGNTIYF. CDR3 sequence (DNA): TGTGCCAGAGCTGGTGTTCCCGGAAACACCATATATTTT.

The chain uses TRBV3-1 (or the pseudogene TRBV3-2) and TRBJ1-3; D might be TRBD1 (6 bases). Germline V CDR1 and CDR2: LGHDT, YNNKEL (reference sequence). Trimming removed 5 bases at V and 0 bases at J, with 11 bases between. This CDR3 has 15 amino acids. Here the CDR3 reads CASSFRDNSGNTIYF. The CDR3, as DNA: TGTGCCAGCAGCTTCCGGGACAACTCTGGAAACACCATATATTTT.

The chain is built from TRBV5-4 and TRBJ1-2; D might be TRBD1 (6 bases). From germline, CDR1 is SGHNT and CDR2 YYREEE (reference sequence). The ends were cut back, 6 bases at V and 4 bases at J, with 22 bases in the middle. CDR3 length: 16 amino acids. In nucleotides, the CDR3 is TGTGCCAGCACCCCCGGCCTAACAGGGACCCGCTATGGCTACACCTTC. This sequence encodes CASTPGLTGTRYGYTF.

CDR3 nucleotides: TGTGCCAGCAGCCCCTACGGGACAGAGATGTTTTCACCCCTCCACTTT. Protein sequence: CASSPYGTEMFSPLHF. The rearrangement links TRBV2 to TRBJ1-6; TRBD1 aligns across 7 bases. The CDR3 sequence is 16 residues long. Trimming took 6 bases from V and 9 from J; bases not matched to a gene: 14. CDR1 and CDR2 from the germline V gene are SNHLY and FYNNEI.

J is TRBJ1-2 and V is TRBV3-1 (or the pseudogene TRBV3-2); D is uncertain. Germline V gene sequence: CDR1 LGHDT, CDR2 YNNKEL (reference sequence). Trimming left V 0 bases short and J 5 bases short, with 7 bases between. The CDR3 runs 13 residues. CDR3 nucleotide sequence: TGTGCCAGCAGCCAAGACACTTATTATGGCTACACCTTC. Translation: CASSQDTYYGYTF.

This sequence joins TRBV7-9 and TRBJ1-5; D not resolved. The CDR3 is made up of 13 amino acids. V was clipped by 5 bases and J by 9 bases, with 14 bases between them. Germline values: CDR1 SEHNR, CDR2 FQNEAQ (reference sequence). The CDR3 nucleotides are TGTGCCAGCAGCCCGGGTGTTTTGGGGCCCCAGCATTTT. Protein: CASSPGVLGPQHF.